Only one count was recorded for the clone carrying this TCR beta chain. Its antigen is currently unknown. The source of the sample is a study of cytomegalovirus exposure and HLA in healthy donors. Study findings and constraints: TCR beta chains numbering roughly 150 were designated cytomegalovirus-associated.

Data came from immunoSEQ multiplex PCR; TCRdb stores just in-frame clones and leaves some out. Of 110,000 to 150,000 clones in the sample, 80% to 90% are singletons; the top ten hold around 8%. Deletions cut 2 bases from V and 3 bases from J, with 6 bases between. This CDR3 is 13 amino acids long. Germline values: CDR1 SGDLS, CDR2 YYNGEE. The receptor was derived from a woman under 30 in good health and CMV-seropositive. This rearrangement joins TRBV9 to TRBJ1-3, with D unclear. What was sequenced was PBMCs. This chain's CDR3 is CASSVAGGNTIYF. CDR3 nucleotide sequence: TGTGCCAGCAGCGTCGCAGGTGGAAACACCATATATTTT.